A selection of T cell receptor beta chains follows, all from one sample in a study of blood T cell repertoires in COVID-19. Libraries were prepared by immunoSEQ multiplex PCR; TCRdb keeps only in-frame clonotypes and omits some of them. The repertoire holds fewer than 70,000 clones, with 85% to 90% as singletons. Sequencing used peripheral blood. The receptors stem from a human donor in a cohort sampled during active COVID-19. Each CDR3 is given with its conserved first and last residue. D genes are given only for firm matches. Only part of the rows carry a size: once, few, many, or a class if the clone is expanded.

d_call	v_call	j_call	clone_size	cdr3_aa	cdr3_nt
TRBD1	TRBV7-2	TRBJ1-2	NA	CASSLALGQGAYGYTF	TGTGCCAGCAGCTTAGCCCTGGGACAGGGGGCATATGGCTACACCTTC
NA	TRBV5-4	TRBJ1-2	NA	CASSLGGRLNYGYTF	TGTGCCAGCAGCCTTGGGGGCAGGCTTAACTATGGCTACACCTTC
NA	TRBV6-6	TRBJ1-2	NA	CASSYSILTVAYGYTF	TGTGCCAGCAGTTACTCGATATTGACAGTGGCCTATGGCTACACCTTC
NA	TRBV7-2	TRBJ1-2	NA	CASSLDNIRGSGYTF	TGTGCCAGCAGCTTAGATAATATAAGGGGGTCTGGCTACACCTTC
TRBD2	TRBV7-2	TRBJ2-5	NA	CASSSGLVEETQYF	TGTGCCAGCAGCTCAGGACTAGTAGAAGAGACCCAGTACTTC
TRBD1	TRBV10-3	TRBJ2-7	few	CAIGTGDSYEQYF	TGTGCCATCGGGACAGGGGATTCCTACGAGCAGTACTTC
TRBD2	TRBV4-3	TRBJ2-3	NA	CASSQATSSFGTDTQYF	TGCGCCAGCAGCCAAGCGACTAGCAGCTTCGGCACAGATACGCAGTATTTT
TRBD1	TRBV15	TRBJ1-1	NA	CATSRENLGTVGRNTEAFF	TGTGCCACCAGCAGAGAGAATCTAGGGACAGTCGGAAGGAACACTGAAGCTTTCTTT
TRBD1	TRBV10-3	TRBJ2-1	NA	CAIKGDSASSYNEQFF	TGTGCCATCAAAGGGGACAGCGCCTCCTCCTACAATGAGCAGTTCTTC
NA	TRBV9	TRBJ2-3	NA	CASSPNTDTQYF	TGTGCCAGCAGCCCAAACACAGATACGCAGTATTTT
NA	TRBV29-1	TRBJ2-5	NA	CSVEHILAAETQYF	TGCAGCGTTGAGCACATCCTGGCGGCAGAGACCCAGTACTTC
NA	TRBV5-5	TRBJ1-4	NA	CASSLGTGMVGEKLFF	TGTGCCAGCAGCTTGGGTACAGGGATGGTGGGTGAAAAACTGTTTTTT
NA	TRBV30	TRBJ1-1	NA	CAWEGQGNTEAFF	TGTGCCTGGGAGGGACAAGGGAACACTGAAGCTTTCTTT
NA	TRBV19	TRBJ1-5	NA	CASSRSQGLNQPQHF	TGTGCCAGTAGTAGAAGTCAGGGGCTCAATCAGCCCCAGCATTTT
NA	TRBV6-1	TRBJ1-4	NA	CASSDGGSMVGEKLFF	TGTGCCAGCAGTGACGGAGGCAGCATGGTTGGGGAAAAACTGTTTTTT
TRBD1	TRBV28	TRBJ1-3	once	CASSNRGSTFSSGNTIYF	TGTGCCAGCAGTAACAGGGGTTCCACATTCAGCTCTGGAAACACCATATATTTT
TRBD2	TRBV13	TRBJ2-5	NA	CASSSTSVETQYF	TGTGCCAGCAGCTCGACTAGCGTAGAGACCCAGTACTTC
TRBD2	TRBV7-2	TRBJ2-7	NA	CASSLDPSGRYEQYF	TGTGCCAGCAGCTTAGATCCTAGCGGACGCTACGAGCAGTACTTC
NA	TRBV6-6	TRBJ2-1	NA	CASHGEMNEQFF	TGTGCCAGCCACGGGGAGATGAATGAGCAGTTCTTC
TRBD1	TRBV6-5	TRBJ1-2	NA	CASSPRQGGYTF	TGTGCCAGCAGTCCACGACAGGGGGGCTACACCTTC
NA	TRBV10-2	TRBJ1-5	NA	CASSDTTGYQPQHF	TGCGCCAGCAGTGATACGACAGGTTATCAGCCCCAGCATTTT
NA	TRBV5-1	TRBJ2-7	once	CASSFSGASYEQYF	TGCGCCAGCAGCTTTAGCGGCGCATCCTACGAGCAGTACTTC
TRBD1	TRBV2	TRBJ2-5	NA	CASIRRTGVRETQYF	TGTGCCAGCATTAGACGGACAGGGGTGAGGGAGACCCAGTACTTC
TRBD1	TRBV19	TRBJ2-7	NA	CASSIWPGGYEQYF	TGTGCCAGTAGTATATGGCCAGGGGGTTACGAGCAGTACTTC
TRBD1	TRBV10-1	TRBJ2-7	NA	CASSDGTGPHEQYF	TGCGCCAGCAGTGATGGGACAGGGCCCCACGAGCAGTACTTC
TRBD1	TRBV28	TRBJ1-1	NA	CAGPTGMNTEAFF	TGTGCCGGTCCGACAGGGATGAACACTGAAGCTTTCTTT
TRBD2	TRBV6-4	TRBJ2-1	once	CASSVSGGPYNEQFF	TGTGCCAGCAGTGTTAGCGGGGGGCCATATAATGAGCAGTTCTTC
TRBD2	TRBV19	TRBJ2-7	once	CASSIGGGAVASYEQYF	TGTGCCAGTAGTATAGGCGGGGGGGCCGTGGCCTCCTACGAGCAGTACTTC
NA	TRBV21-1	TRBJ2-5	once	CASTERQGGGETQYF	TGTGCCAGCACCGAGAGGCAGGGGGGTGGAGAGACCCAGTACTTC
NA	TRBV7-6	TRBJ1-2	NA	CASSPPGAGRGGYTF	TGTGCCAGCAGCCCCCCTGGCGCGGGTAGAGGAGGCTACACCTTC
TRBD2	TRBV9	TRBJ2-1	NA	CASSVATGLAARVYNEQFF	TGTGCCAGCAGCGTAGCTACAGGACTAGCGGCCAGAGTCTACAATGAGCAGTTCTTC
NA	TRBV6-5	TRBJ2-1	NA	CASSYEGGSYNEQFF	TGTGCCAGCAGTTACGAGGGAGGTTCCTACAATGAGCAGTTCTTC